This record concerns one T cell receptor beta chain sequence. The antigen remains unidentified. This sample was taken from a study of regulatory T cells in long-lasting Graves disease. Study details: The definition of persistent Graves' disease was over 5 years of antithyroid drugs with positive TSH receptor antibodies.

Combining iRepertoire HTBI primers with Arm-PCR of CDR3 regions, the authors built TCR beta libraries. One entry per CDR3 protein results from TCRdb running MiXCR on the multiplex PCR reads. The top ten clones hold 6.5% to 8% of a sample with about 470,000 distinct CDR3 sequences, about a fifth of them seen once. The study, taken as a whole, reports: Limited samples may have lowered accuracy. Persistent disease preferred TRBV28, TRBJ1-2 and TRBJ2-5; new disease, TRBV20-1 and TRBJ2-1.

Stated time point: persistent/refractory GD, antithyroid drugs over 5 years with positive TRAb. Preparation of the TCR library used RNA extracted from PBMCs. The V and J ends lost 2 bases and 5 bases, in that order; junction bases with no gene match: 4. CDR1 and CDR2 from the germline V gene are SGHTA and FQGTGA. This CDR3 is 15 amino acids long. This chain connects TRBV7-3 to TRBJ2-1; TRBD2 agrees at 9 bases. Here the sequenced sample was peripheral blood mononuclear cells (PBMCs), taken when the disease was refractory, from a patient treated with antithyroid drugs. The source of this sequence is a female donor with Graves disease. CDR3 loop: CASSLRLAGHNEQFF. CDR3 sequence (DNA): TGTGCCAGCAGCTTACGTCTAGCGGGACACAATGAGCAGTTCTTC.